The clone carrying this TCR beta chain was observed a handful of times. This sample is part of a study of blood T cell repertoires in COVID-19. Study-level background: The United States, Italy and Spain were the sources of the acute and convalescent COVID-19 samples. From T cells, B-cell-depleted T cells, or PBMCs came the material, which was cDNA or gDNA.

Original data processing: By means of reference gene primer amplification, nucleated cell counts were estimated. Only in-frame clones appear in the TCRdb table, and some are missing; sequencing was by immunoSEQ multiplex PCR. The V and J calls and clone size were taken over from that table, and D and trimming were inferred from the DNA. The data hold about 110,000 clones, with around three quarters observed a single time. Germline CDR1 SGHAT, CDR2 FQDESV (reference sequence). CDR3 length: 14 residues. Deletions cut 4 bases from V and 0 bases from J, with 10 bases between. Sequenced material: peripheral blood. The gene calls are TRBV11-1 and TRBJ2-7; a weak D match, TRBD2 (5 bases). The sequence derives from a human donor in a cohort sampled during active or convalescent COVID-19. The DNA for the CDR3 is TGTGCCAGCAGCTACGGACTGATCTCCTACGAGCAGTACTTC. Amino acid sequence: CASSYGLISYEQYF.